This T cell receptor beta chain comes out of a study of blood T cell repertoires in COVID-19. Study-level background: Collection of acute and convalescent COVID-19 samples took place in the United States, Italy and Spain. PBMCs, B-cell-depleted T cells, or T cells provided the cDNA or gDNA that made up the material.

The CDR3 covers 14 residues. Losses at the gene ends were 4 bases for V and 5 bases for J; bases not matched to a gene: 5. Germline V gene sequence: CDR1 SGHDT, CDR2 YYEEEE. In the source study's methods: Reference gene primer amplification in the assay estimated nucleated cell counts. Only in-frame clones appear in the TCRdb table, and some are missing; sequencing was by immunoSEQ multiplex PCR. The DNA gave D and trimming, while V, J and clone size come from that table. The data show about 250,000 clones, roughly 80% seen once. This receptor was taken from a woman in her 70s with acute or convalescent COVID-19. What was sequenced was peripheral blood. V and J are TRBV5-6 and TRBJ1-5; 8 bases are a match to TRBD1. DNA for the CDR3: TGTGCCAGCAGCATATCAGGGGGCGATCAGCCCCAGCATTTT. Translating it yields CASSISGGDQPQHF.